This is a list of T cell receptor beta chains from one sample in a study of blood T cell repertoires in COVID-19. Profiled with immunoSEQ multiplex PCR; TCRdb holds only in-frame clones, not every one. The data contain 200,000 to 250,000 clones, approximately 86% of them singletons. Sequenced sample: peripheral blood. All receptors derive from a woman under 40 with COVID-19, enrolled during active disease. Both conserved end residues are part of each CDR3. D genes are given only for firm matches. Clone size is given for some rows only: seen once, a few or many times, or a class if the clone is expanded.

TGTGCCAGCAGTTACTCGGGCAGGGGGCCCTTCTATGGCTACACCTTC	CASSYSGRGPFYGYTF	-	TRBV6-2/TRBV6-3	TRBJ1-2	TRBD1
TGTGCCAGCAGCCAAGCCGACCTAGCGTGGAATGAGCAGTTCTTC	CASSQADLAWNEQFF	few	TRBV14	TRBJ2-1	-
TGTGCCAGCAGCCATAAGCACAGGTCCGGGGAGCTGTTTTTT	CASSHKHRSGELFF	once	TRBV7-3	TRBJ2-2	-
TGTGCCATCAGTGAGTCTAAGACTCGGTCCGGAAACACCATATATTTT	CAISESKTRSGNTIYF	few	TRBV10-3	TRBJ1-3	-
TGCGCCAGCAGCTTGGAACCTAGCGGGAGGACCTACGAGCAGTACTTC	CASSLEPSGRTYEQYF	-	TRBV5-1	TRBJ2-7	TRBD2
TGTGCCAGCCGACAGGGAATCGCGGGCGAGCAGTACTTC	CASRQGIAGEQYF	-	TRBV18	TRBJ2-7	TRBD1
TGTGCCAGCAGACATACTAGCGGGAGGATTCAAGAGACCCAGTACTTC	CASRHTSGRIQETQYF	-	TRBV27	TRBJ2-5	TRBD2
TGTGCCAGCAGCTACACCGGGACAGAGCAGTTCTTC	CASSYTGTEQFF	-	TRBV7-9	TRBJ2-1	-
TGTGCCAGCAGCGCCAATAGCGGGGGCCATAGCACAGATACGCAGTATTTT	CASSANSGGHSTDTQYF	few	TRBV9	TRBJ2-3	TRBD2
TGTGCCAGCACCGATCTTTTCGGGATCGCCGAAGCTTTCTTT	CASTDLFGIAEAFF	once	TRBV2	TRBJ1-1	-
TGTGCCAGCAGTTTACGCTCCAGGGGTGGTAATTCGGCTAATGAAAAACTGTTTTTT	CASSLRSRGGNSANEKLFF	many	TRBV28	TRBJ1-4	-
TGTGCCAGCAGTCCACTAGCGGGAGATGAGCAGTTCTTC	CASSPLAGDEQFF	-	TRBV27	TRBJ2-1	TRBD2
TGTGCCTGGAAAACAGGGAGTAATCAGCCCCAGCATTTT	CAWKTGSNQPQHF	-	TRBV30	TRBJ1-5	-
TGTGCCAGCAGCCGGACATCTTCTAAAAGCTCCTATAATTCACCCCTCCACTTT	CASSRTSSKSSYNSPLHF	-	TRBV14	TRBJ1-6	-
TGTGCCAGCAGCCCCCGCGGCGGTGAGCAGTTCTTC	CASSPRGGEQFF	-	TRBV11-3	TRBJ2-1	-
TGTGCCAGCAGGGCAAGGGACAGGGGGAAATCGGATACGCAGTATTTT	CASRARDRGKSDTQYF	-	TRBV2	TRBJ2-3	TRBD1
TGTGCCAGCAGTCCGATGGGGGGGATAGACGAGCAGTACTTC	CASSPMGGIDEQYF	few	TRBV2	TRBJ2-7	TRBD2
TGTGCCAGCAGTTACGATTTCGCGGGGGAGCAGTTCTTC	CASSYDFAGEQFF	-	TRBV6-2/TRBV6-3	TRBJ2-1	-
TGTGCCAGCAGCTTAGTGGGGCGGACTAGCGGGAGGAGAGAGACCCAGTACTTC	CASSLVGRTSGRRETQYF	-	TRBV7-4	TRBJ2-5	TRBD2
TGTGCCAGCAGCCCCCAGGGGGACTATGGCTACACCTTC	CASSPQGDYGYTF	-	TRBV9	TRBJ1-2	TRBD1
TGTGCCAGCAGCTTTGTCAGGGGCTTCTCAACTAATGAAAAACTGTTTTTT	CASSFVRGFSTNEKLFF	-	TRBV7-9	TRBJ1-4	-
TGTGCCTGGAGTGTAACCGCGCTTAGAGGCTACACCTTC	CAWSVTALRGYTF	-	TRBV30	TRBJ1-2	-
TGTGCCAGCTCACCTAGCACTATATCGAACACCGGGGAGCTGTTTTTT	CASSPSTISNTGELFF	-	TRBV18	TRBJ2-2	-
TGTGCCACCCGGGACAGAAACTATGGCTACACCTTC	CATRDRNYGYTF	-	TRBV10-3	TRBJ1-2	TRBD1
TGCAGCGTGGGGGAAGACAGGCACCACACAGATACGCAGTATTTT	CSVGEDRHHTDTQYF	-	TRBV29-1	TRBJ2-3	-
TGCGCCAGCAGCTTGGAACAGGCCACAGATACGCAGTATTTT	CASSLEQATDTQYF	-	TRBV5-1	TRBJ2-3	-
TGTGCCAGCAGCTTAGAATATGGGAGCGATCGGCGGGATGAGCAGTTCTTC	CASSLEYGSDRRDEQFF	-	TRBV7-9	TRBJ2-1	-
TGTGCCAGCGGTGGTGAAGGGGGAAGCGATGAGCAGTTCTTC	CASGGEGGSDEQFF	-	TRBV9	TRBJ2-1	-
TGCAGCGCGACAGGGGGTGAGGGCTCACCCCTCCACTTT	CSATGGEGSPLHF	-	TRBV29-1	TRBJ1-6	TRBD1